This TCR beta chain is drawn from a study of tumor and adjacent non-tumor tissue in lung cancer listed by TCRdb under 2018. A note on the overall study: Patients with adenocarcinoma (over 11), squamous cell carcinoma (2) and small cell lung cancer (1) were included in the cohort. Ages among the roughly 15 patients ranged from about 30 to 85 years, there were 10 men and 5 women, and disease was at TNM stage I to III. Sequencing generated a total of more than 95 million productive TCRbeta reads, averaging roughly 4.4 million reads per sample. Using bulk TCRbeta repertoires from some 16 lung cancer patients, the study set lung tumor tissue side by side with matched distant non-tumor lung tissue. TCRbeta CDR3 sequencing was performed on about 30 paired specimens, with one tumor sample and one normal lung sample collected per patient.

In regard to this clonotype: What this receptor recognizes is not known. One junction end does not reproduce the germline sequence, and a read error may be involved.

General findings and caveats noted by the study authors: TCR diversity (inverse Simpson) was significantly higher in tumor than in normal lung tissue (roughly 430 vs 170, P = 0.0075, Mann-Whitney U test). Neither the sequencing platform nor unique molecular identifiers are named or mentioned anywhere in the methods. Because peripheral blood was not sequenced, the blood TCRbeta repertoires of the lung cancer patients in the study went unexamined. Only around 14 patients were in the cohort, and the authors stated that larger samples and more detailed clinical data are needed. Younger patients had significantly higher TCR diversity, and higher tumor TCR diversity was associated with shorter overall and disease-free survival. The top 100 clones accounted for a significantly larger cumulative portion of the repertoire in normal lung than in tumor tissue.

RNA was isolated from bulk unsorted tissue, and RNA quality was assessed with a NanoDrop ND-1000 and an Agilent 2100. Donors were newly diagnosed lung cancer patients admitted for thoracic surgery in China between August and November 2014, without prior chemotherapy. Patients who had received previous radiotherapy or chemotherapy, or who had another concurrent cancer, were excluded from the study. Pieces of surgical tissue measuring about 1-2.2 cm3 were kept in RNAlater solution and stored at -80 degrees C until use. The CDR3 goes from the cysteine to the phenylalanine over 15 residues. Only the CDR3 DNA stays, 45 bases, in frame from base 1. CDR1 and CDR2, per the germline V gene, are WSHSY and SAAADI. The method behind the library was multiplex PCR. Sequenced on an Illumina HiSeq 2500. Following protocols modified from ARM-PCR, the researchers constructed TCRbeta libraries through three rounds of nested PCR with primers (Table S4). Before sequencing, PCR products of 200-500 bp were excised from the gel and purified with the QIAquick gel extraction kit. The original pipeline was this. Reads were cleaned using Trimmomatic, were merged into complete CDR3 sequences using FLASH, and were assigned to V(D)J germline segments using MiTCR. Clonal diversity was calculated as the inverse Simpson's index using VDJtools. In-frame sequences lacking a premature stop codon were counted as productive reads. TCRdb took the public reads, trimmed them with fastp at Q25, ran MiXCR for clone calling and kept in-frame beta chains. When rows share a CDR3 protein, they turn into one entry using the most common DNA and genes. TCRdb, rather than the study authors, made the V and J calls. The sample table lists 120,000 or so distinct CDR3 sequences, over 75% of them with a count of one. The ten largest clones represent 20% to 25% of the sample.

The sequence was obtained from a man aged 65 to 79 with non-small cell lung cancer. Sequenced sample: lung tumor tissue. The sequence joins TRBV10-2 to TRBJ2-1; the D gene could be TRBD1 or TRBD2, each one agreeing over 5 bases. CDR3 reads: CASRSLGPSSHEPFF. The nucleotide sequence reads as follows: TGCGCCAGCAGGTCCCTGGGACCCTCGTCTCATGAGCCGTTCTTC.